The next 27 T cell receptor beta chains were all read from a single sample in a study of T-cell memory formation after mild COVID-19 (dated by TCRdb to the early 2020s). Receptor amplification or capture employed 5' RACE. The reads were generated on an Illumina NovaSeq 6000. TCRdb reanalyzed the raw reads on its own, using fastp at Q25 for trimming and MiXCR for clone calling, and kept in-frame beta chains. Every distinct CDR3 protein forms one entry, paired with its most common genes and DNA. This sample has around 210,000 distinct CDR3 sequences in its table, and around 9.5% of those were observed once. Together, the top ten hold 3.5% of the sample. The sequencing input was PBMCs or a T cell subset sorted from them (not recorded which). These receptors all come from a young man who had mild COVID-19 (a few samples of this study predate the infection). The sample titles of this study are shuffled in the database, so cell type and time point are left out; the donor was told from shared clones.

With respect to this clonotype: One junction end does not reproduce the germline sequence, and a read error may be involved. J is TRBJ2-1 and V is TRBV29-1; D may match TRBD1 or TRBD2 (5 bases each). Germline CDR1 and CDR2: SQVTM and ANQGSEA. This CDR3 has 13 amino acids. The DNA of the CDR3 is TGCAGCGTTGATGACGGGGCCTACAATGCGCAGTTCTTC. Encoded protein: CSVDDGAYNAQFF.

This clonotype was detected only a few times. The chain uses TRBV5-6 and TRBJ2-2; D perhaps matches TRBD1 (5 bases). Trimming left V 2 bases short and J 0 bases short, with 11 bases between. Germline loops: CDR1 SGHDT, CDR2 YYEEEE. The length of the CDR3 is 16 residues. The CDR3 DNA reads as TGTGCCAGCAGCTTTCCTCCAGGGACGAACACCGGGGAGCTGTTTTTT. Protein sequence: CASSFPPGTNTGELFF.

This chain joins TRBV25-1 and TRBJ2-3; no definite D call. This CDR3 contains 14 residues. CDR1 and CDR2 (germline): MGHDK, SYGVNS. V was trimmed by 5 bases and J by 6 bases, leaving 15 bases between them. The CDR3 loop is CASSSYLLGDTQYF. CDR3 nucleotide sequence: TGTGCCAGCAGTTCGTACCTCCTAGGGGATACGCAGTATTTT.

This clonotype was found a few times. The CDR3 is CASSYSSLAGETQYF. The CDR3 DNA sequence: TGTGCCAGCAGTTACTCCAGTCTAGCGGGAGAGACCCAGTACTTC. The chain joins TRBV6-6 to TRBJ2-5, with TRBD2 identical over 8 bases. Germline CDR1 is MNHNY and CDR2 is SVGAGI (reference sequence). The CDR3 is 15 residues long. V was clipped by 0 bases and J by 4 bases; unmatched bases: 4.

A few counts support this clonotype. This chain connects TRBV2 to TRBJ1-6; D might be TRBD1 (6 bases). V lost 5 bases and J 7 bases, leaving 12 bases between the germline ends. The germline gives CDR1 SNHLY, CDR2 FYNNEI. The CDR3 runs 14 residues. CDR3 coding DNA: TGTGCCAGCAGTATCACAGGGACCAATTCACCCCTCCACTTT. Protein: CASSITGTNSPLHF.

V usage is TRBV3-1 and J usage is TRBJ2-3; 8 bases map to TRBD1. CDR1 is LGHDT and CDR2 is YNNKEL in the germline V gene (reference sequence). J gave up 4 bases and V 1 base, and 13 bases lay outside the gene matches. The CDR3 is 18 residues long. The CDR3 nucleotides are TGTGCCAGCAGCCAAGGACGTGGCAGGGGGCTATTCCCAGATACGCAGTATTTT. It translates to CASSQGRGRGLFPDTQYF.

This clonotype has more than one count but fewer than ten. The chain has TRBV5-1 and TRBJ1-4; D remains unclear. This CDR3 is built from 14 residues. Germline CDR1 is SGHRS and CDR2 is YFSETQ. V was pared by 0 bases and J by 8 bases, with 11 bases between. The CDR3 DNA reads TGCGCCAGCAGCTTGGGGCGGACGAGGGAAAAACTGTTTTTT. Its translation is CASSLGRTREKLFF.

The chain employs TRBV7-9 and TRBJ2-7, with 10 positions matching TRBD1. Germline loops: CDR1 SEHNR, CDR2 FQNEAQ (reference sequence). V lost 3 bases and J lost 3; bases outside the gene matches: 2. This CDR3 has 14 amino acids. CDR3 nucleotides: TGTGCCAGCAGCTTCGGGACAGGGGTCTACGAGCAGTACGTC. Protein product: CASSFGTGVYEQYV.

This clonotype was seen many times. The genes are TRBV7-3 and TRBJ2-5, with D perhaps matching TRBD2 (8 bases). CDR3 size: 14 residues. Germline V CDR1 and CDR2: SGHTA, FQGTGA. Trimming left V 5 bases short and J 7 bases short, with 17 bases between. The CDR3: CASSPGRGRMTQYF. CDR3 DNA: TGTGCCAGCAGCCCCGGGAGGGGGCGGATGACCCAGTACTTC.

This clonotype was observed a handful of times. The chain's CDR3 is CSVGRINYGYTF. As DNA, the CDR3 is TGCAGCGTGGGACGGATTAACTATGGCTACACCTTC. V and J are TRBV29-1 and TRBJ1-2; D is perhaps TRBD1 (5 bases). Trimming took 6 bases from V and 1 from J, leaving 9 bases between them. The CDR3 is made up of 12 amino acids. Germline V lookup: CDR1 SQVTM, CDR2 ANQGSEA.

This clonotype was detected a few times. This sequence joins TRBV24-1 and TRBJ2-2; D gene uncertain. The germline V gene has CDR1 KGHDR and CDR2 SFDVKD. V lost 9 bases and J 6 bases, leaving 16 bases between the germline ends. CDR3 size: 14 residues. CDR3 in amino acids: CATGDPGKAGELFF. The CDR3 coding sequence is TGTGCCACCGGGGATCCAGGAAAGGCCGGGGAGCTGTTTTTT.

This clonotype was counted between two and nine times. V and J are TRBV7-9 and TRBJ1-2; 9 bases are shared with TRBD1. Germline V gives CDR1 SEHNR, CDR2 FQNEAQ (reference sequence). The CDR3 contains 15 residues. With 3 bases clipped from V and 7 bases from J, the junction kept 9 bases outside the gene matches. CDR3 amino acids: CASSFGSDRGAGYTF. Here the CDR3 DNA reads TGTGCCAGCAGCTTTGGTTCGGACAGGGGAGCTGGCTACACCTTC.

This clonotype was counted between two and nine times. The rearrangement links TRBV18 to TRBJ1-2; D is uncertain. This CDR3 has 14 amino acids. V was shortened by 3 bases and J by 8 bases, with 16 bases between the two germline ends. Germline loops: CDR1 KGHSH, CDR2 LQKENI. CDR3 residues: CASSPVDGSVGYTF. The CDR3 region has the DNA TGTGCCAGCTCACCGGTCGACGGGTCTGTGGGCTACACCTTC.

This clonotype was detected ten times or more. The chain combines TRBV5-1 with TRBJ2-5; D remains unclear. V lost 2 bases and J lost 2, with 10 bases in between. This CDR3 has 14 residues. CDR1 is SGHRS, CDR2 YFSETQ, per germline. The CDR3 bases are TGCGCCAGCAGCTTCTCAGGTGTACAAGAGACCCAGTACTTC. This sequence encodes CASSFSGVQETQYF.

This clonotype was counted only a few times. The chain links TRBV5-1 to TRBJ2-2; D perhaps matches TRBD1 (6 bases). Germline CDR1 SGHRS, CDR2 YFSETQ. V dropped 0 bases and J dropped 10 bases, with 16 bases sitting between them. This CDR3 is 15 amino acids long. CDR3: CASSLVSGEREELFF. The DNA for the CDR3 is TGCGCCAGCAGCTTGGTTTCAGGGGAACGCGAGGAGCTGTTTTTT.

The V gene is TRBV7-2, the J gene TRBJ1-5, with D unresolved. Trimming shortened V by 1 base and J by 0 bases, and 13 bases separated the two germline ends. The germline CDR1 and CDR2 sequences are SGHTA and FQGNSA. This CDR3 spans 17 amino acids. The CDR3 loop reads CASSLVGFGYSNQPQHF. DNA of the CDR3: TGTGCCAGCAGCTTAGTCGGTTTTGGATATAGCAATCAGCCCCAGCATTTT.

J is TRBJ2-7 and V is TRBV11-2; TRBD2 might be the D (5 bases). CDR1 is SGHAT, CDR2 FQNNGV, per germline. The CDR3 covers 14 residues. The V end was cut by 0 bases, the J end by 3 bases, with 9 bases between. The CDR3 protein is CASSLEYGVYEQYF. In DNA form, the CDR3 reads TGTGCCAGCAGCTTAGAGTACGGGGTCTACGAGCAGTACTTC.

V usage is TRBV19 and J usage is TRBJ2-2, with 7 bases fitting TRBD1. The CDR3 loop spans 15 amino acids. CDR1 and CDR2 from the germline V gene are LNHDA and SQIVND (reference sequence). V was clipped by 4 bases and J by 7 bases; unmatched bases: 9. CDR3 DNA: TGTGCCAGTAGTAGGATCGACAGGGCTCACGGGGAGCTGTTTTTT. This gives the protein CASSRIDRAHGELFF.

The V and J genes are TRBV10-3 and TRBJ2-7; 7 nucleotides agree with TRBD2. The trim removed 0 bases at V and 3 bases at J, leaving 5 bases unmatched. The germline V gene has CDR1 ENHRY and CDR2 SYGVKD. The CDR3 consists of 15 residues. CDR3 residues: CAISESVGGGYEQYF. The CDR3 nucleotides are TGTGCCATCAGTGAGTCCGTGGGGGGGGGCTACGAGCAGTACTTC.

This clonotype occurred a few times. The gene calls are TRBV25-1 and TRBJ1-1; 12 nucleotides line up with TRBD1. Germline V gene sequence: CDR1 MGHDK, CDR2 SYGVNS. The V gene end was trimmed by 2 bases and the J gene end by 4 bases; junction bases not matched to a gene: 5. The CDR3 has 16 residues. The CDR3 DNA follows: TGTGCCAGCAGTGAACCCGGGACAGGGGGCGTCACTGAAGCTTTCTTT. This codes for CASSEPGTGGVTEAFF.

The V and J genes are TRBV7-2 and TRBJ2-7; 8 bases match TRBD2. This CDR3 contains 15 residues. The germline V gene encodes CDR1 SGHTA and CDR2 FQGNSA. Germline trimming cut 2 bases from V and 0 bases from J; bases unmatched to any gene: 3. CDR3 residues: CASSLSGGASYEQYF. CDR3 DNA sequence: TGTGCCAGCAGCTTATCGGGGGGGGCCTCCTACGAGCAGTACTTC. Variable domain in full (rest from reference TRBV7-2 and TRBJ2-7): GAGVSQSPSNKVTEKGKDVELRCDPISGHTALYWYRQSLGQGLEFLIYFQGNSAPDKSGLPSDRFSAERTGGSVSTLTIQRTQQEDSAVYLCASSLSGGASYEQYFGPGTRLTVT.

The table lists this clonotype with many counts. J is TRBJ2-7 and V is TRBV29-1; 9 bases fit TRBD1. The germline V gene encodes CDR1 SQVTM and CDR2 ANQGSEA. This CDR3 has 13 residues. Trimming cost V 6 bases and J 6 bases; bases outside gene matches: 9. As DNA, the CDR3 is TGCAGCGTCCAGGGACAGGGCTCCACCGAGCAGTACGTC. Its protein is CSVQGQGSTEQYV.

This clonotype was recorded many times. This chain connects TRBV7-9 to TRBJ2-3; D ambiguous. From germline, CDR1 is SEHNR and CDR2 FQNEAQ (reference sequence). The CDR3 extends over 12 amino acids. Here the CDR3 DNA reads TGTGGGTCCTCCCTCGGAACAGATACGCAGTATTTT. This codes for CGSSLGTDTQYF. Full variable domain (rest looked up from reference TRBV7-9 and TRBJ2-3): DTGVSQNPRHKITKRGQNVTFRCDPISEHNRLYWYRQTLGQGPEFLTYFQNEAQLEKSRLLSDRFSAERPKGSFSTLEIQRTEQGDSAMYLCGSSLGTDTQYFGPGTRLTVL.

This clonotype has at least ten counts. J is TRBJ2-1 and V is TRBV20-1; D is possibly TRBD1 (5 bases). V was trimmed by 1 base and J by 15 bases, leaving 13 bases between them. The germline CDR1 and CDR2 sequences are DFQATT and SNEGSKA (reference sequence). The CDR3 is 11 residues long. DNA for the CDR3: TGCAGTGCTAGAGCTGCAGGGCCGCGGTTCTTC. Translated, it gives CSARAAGPRFF.

There are a few counts of this clonotype. The chain links TRBV7-2 to TRBJ2-5; the D is unclear. CDR3 size: 12 residues. The V and J ends lost 5 bases and 5 bases respectively, with 9 bases between them. In germline, CDR1 is SGHTA, CDR2 FQGNSA. For the CDR3, the DNA is TGTGCCAGCAGCCCCAATCGGGAGACCCAGTACTTC. Translating it yields CASSPNRETQYF.

At least ten counts were recorded for this clonotype. The chain combines TRBV7-3 with TRBJ1-1; a weak D match, TRBD1 (6 bases). Between the trimmed V and J ends, which lost 1 base and 5 bases, there was a span of 14 bases. CDR3 length: 15 amino acids. Germline CDR1 is SGHTA and CDR2 is FQGTGA. CDR3 bases: TGTGCCAGCAGCTTAATAGGGGGGGGCCCTACTGAAGCTTTCTTT. Translating gives CASSLIGGGPTEAFF.

This clonotype was recorded a few times. The chain has TRBV5-5 and TRBJ1-2; no clear D. The CDR3 is 12 residues long. Germline values: CDR1 SGHKS, CDR2 YYEKEE (reference sequence). Trimming left V 0 bases short and J 6 bases short, with 6 bases between. The CDR3 loop reads CASSLAQNGYTF. For the CDR3, the DNA is TGTGCCAGCAGCTTGGCCCAGAATGGCTACACCTTC.